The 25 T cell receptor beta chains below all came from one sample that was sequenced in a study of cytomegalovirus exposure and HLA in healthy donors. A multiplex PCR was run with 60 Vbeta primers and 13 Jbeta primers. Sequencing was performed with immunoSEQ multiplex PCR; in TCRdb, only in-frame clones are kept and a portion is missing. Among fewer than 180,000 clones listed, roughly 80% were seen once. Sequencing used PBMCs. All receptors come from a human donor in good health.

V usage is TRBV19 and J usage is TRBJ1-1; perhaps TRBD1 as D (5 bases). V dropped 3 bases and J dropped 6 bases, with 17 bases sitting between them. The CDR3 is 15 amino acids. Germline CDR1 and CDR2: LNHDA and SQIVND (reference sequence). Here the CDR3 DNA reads TGTGCCAGTAGTATCAGTTGGGGCGTTCTTCCTGAAGCTTTCTTT. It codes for CASSISWGVLPEAFF.

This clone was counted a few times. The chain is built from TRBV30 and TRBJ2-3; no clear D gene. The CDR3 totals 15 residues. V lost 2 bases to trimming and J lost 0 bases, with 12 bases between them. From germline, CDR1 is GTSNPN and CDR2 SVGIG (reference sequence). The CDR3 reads CAWSLGGRSTDTQYF. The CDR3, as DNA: TGTGCCTGGAGTCTTGGTGGCCGTAGCACAGATACGCAGTATTTT.

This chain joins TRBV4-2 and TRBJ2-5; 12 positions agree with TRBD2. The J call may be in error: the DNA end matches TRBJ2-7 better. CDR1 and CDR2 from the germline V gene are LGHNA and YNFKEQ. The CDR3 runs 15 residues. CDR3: CASSQRLAGDYEQYF. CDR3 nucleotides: TGTGCCAGCAGCCAGCGACTAGCGGGGGACTACGAGCAGTACTTC.

In nucleotides, the CDR3 is TGCAGCGGTGGCGAACAGGGTCTCCAGCATTTT. Translated: CSGGEQGLQHF. The chain carries TRBV29-1 and TRBJ1-5; possibly TRBD1 for D (6 bases). This CDR3 region has 11 residues. V was trimmed by 7 bases and J by 12 bases, leaving 16 bases between them. CDR1 is SQVTM and CDR2 is ANQGSEA in the germline V gene.

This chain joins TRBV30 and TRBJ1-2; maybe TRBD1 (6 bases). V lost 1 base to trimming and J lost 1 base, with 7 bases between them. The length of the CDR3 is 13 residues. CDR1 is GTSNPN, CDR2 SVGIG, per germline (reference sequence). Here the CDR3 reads CAWSGQDNYGYTF. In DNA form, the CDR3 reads TGTGCCTGGAGTGGACAGGATAACTATGGCTACACCTTC.

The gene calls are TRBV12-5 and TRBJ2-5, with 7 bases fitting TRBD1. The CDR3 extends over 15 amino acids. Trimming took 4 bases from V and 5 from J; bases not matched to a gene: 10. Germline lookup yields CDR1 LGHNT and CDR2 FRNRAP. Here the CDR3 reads CASGSLMDRRETQYF. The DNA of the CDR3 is TGTGCTAGTGGTTCCCTAATGGACAGGCGGGAGACCCAGTACTTC. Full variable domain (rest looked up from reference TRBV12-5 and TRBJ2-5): DARVTQTPRHKVTEMGQEVTMRCQPILGHNTVFWYRQTMMQGLELLAYFRNRAPLDDSGMPKDRFSAEMPDATLATLKIQPSEPRDSAVYFCASGSLMDRRETQYFGPGTRLLVL.

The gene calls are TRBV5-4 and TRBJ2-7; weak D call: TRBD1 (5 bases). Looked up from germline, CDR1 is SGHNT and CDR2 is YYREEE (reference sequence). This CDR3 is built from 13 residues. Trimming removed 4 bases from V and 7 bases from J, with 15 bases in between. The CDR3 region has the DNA TGTGCCAGCAGCCCCGGACAAACCGGAGAGCAGTACTTC. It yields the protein CASSPGQTGEQYF. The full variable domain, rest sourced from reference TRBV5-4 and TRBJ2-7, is ETGVTQSPTHLIKTRGQQVTLRCSSQSGHNTVSWYQQALGQGPQFIFQYYREEENGRGNFPPRFSGLQFPNYSSELNVNALELDDSALYLCASSPGQTGEQYFGPGTRLTVT.

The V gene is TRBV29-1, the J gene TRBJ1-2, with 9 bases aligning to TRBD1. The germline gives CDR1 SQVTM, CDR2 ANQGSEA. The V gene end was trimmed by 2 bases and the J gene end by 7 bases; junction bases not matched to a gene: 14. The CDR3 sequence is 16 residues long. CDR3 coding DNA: TGCAGCGTTGAAAGTTTGGGACAGGGAAATACGGGTGGCTACACCTTC. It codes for CSVESLGQGNTGGYTF.

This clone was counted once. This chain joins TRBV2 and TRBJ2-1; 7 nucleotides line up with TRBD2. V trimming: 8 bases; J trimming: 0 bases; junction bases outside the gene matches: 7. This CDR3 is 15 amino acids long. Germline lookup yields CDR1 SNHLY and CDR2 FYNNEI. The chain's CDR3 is CASPERGGSYNEQFF. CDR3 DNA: TGTGCCAGCCCAGAGCGGGGAGGCTCCTACAATGAGCAGTTCTTC.

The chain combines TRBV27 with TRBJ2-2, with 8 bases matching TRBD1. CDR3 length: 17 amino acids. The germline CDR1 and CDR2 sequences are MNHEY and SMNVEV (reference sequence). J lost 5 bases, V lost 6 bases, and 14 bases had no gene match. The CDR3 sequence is CASRTPRGREGTGELFF. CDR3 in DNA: TGTGCCAGCAGGACTCCCAGGGGGCGAGAGGGGACCGGGGAGCTGTTTTTT.

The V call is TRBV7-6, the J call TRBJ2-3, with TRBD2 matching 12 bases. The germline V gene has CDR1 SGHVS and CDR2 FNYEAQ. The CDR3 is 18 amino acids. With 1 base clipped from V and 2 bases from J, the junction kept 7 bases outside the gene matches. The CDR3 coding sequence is TGTGCCAGCAGCTTAGGGGCTAGCGGGGGGGGCCACACAGATACGCAGTATTTT. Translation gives CASSLGASGGGHTDTQYF. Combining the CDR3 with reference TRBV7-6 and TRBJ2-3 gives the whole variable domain GAGVSQSPRYKVTKRGQDVALRCDPISGHVSLYWYRQALGQGPEFLTYFNYEAQQDKSGLPNDRFSAERPEGSISTLTIQRTEQRDSAMYRCASSLGASGGGHTDTQYFGPGTRLTVL.

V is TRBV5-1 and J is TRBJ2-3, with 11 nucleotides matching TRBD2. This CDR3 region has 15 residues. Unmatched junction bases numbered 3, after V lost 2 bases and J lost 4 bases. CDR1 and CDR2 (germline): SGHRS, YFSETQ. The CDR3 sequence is CASSLLAGDPDTQYF. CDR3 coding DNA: TGCGCCAGCAGCTTACTAGCGGGAGACCCAGATACGCAGTATTTT.

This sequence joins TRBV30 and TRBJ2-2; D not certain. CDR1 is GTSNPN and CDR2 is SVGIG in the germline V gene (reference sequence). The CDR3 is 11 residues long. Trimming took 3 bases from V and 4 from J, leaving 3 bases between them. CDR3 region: CAWSGTGELFF. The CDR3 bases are TGTGCCTGGAGCGGCACCGGGGAGCTGTTTTTT.

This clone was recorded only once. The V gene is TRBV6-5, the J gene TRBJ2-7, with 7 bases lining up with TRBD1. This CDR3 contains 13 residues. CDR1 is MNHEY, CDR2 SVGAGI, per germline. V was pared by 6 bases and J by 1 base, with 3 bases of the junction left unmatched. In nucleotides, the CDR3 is TGTGCCAGCAGAGGGACAGCTTCCTACGAGCAGTACTTC. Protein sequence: CASRGTASYEQYF.

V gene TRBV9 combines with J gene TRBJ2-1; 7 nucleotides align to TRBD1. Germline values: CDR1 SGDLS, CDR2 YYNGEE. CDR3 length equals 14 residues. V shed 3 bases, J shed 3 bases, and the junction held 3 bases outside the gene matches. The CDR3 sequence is CASSADRVYNEQFF. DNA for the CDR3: TGTGCCAGCAGCGCCGACAGGGTCTACAATGAGCAGTTCTTC. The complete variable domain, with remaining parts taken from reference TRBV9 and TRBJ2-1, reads DSGVTQTPKHLITATGQRVTLRCSPRSGDLSVYWYQQSLDQGLQFLIQYYNGEERAKGNILERFSAQQFPDLHSELNLSSLELGDSALYFCASSADRVYNEQFFGPGTRLTVL.

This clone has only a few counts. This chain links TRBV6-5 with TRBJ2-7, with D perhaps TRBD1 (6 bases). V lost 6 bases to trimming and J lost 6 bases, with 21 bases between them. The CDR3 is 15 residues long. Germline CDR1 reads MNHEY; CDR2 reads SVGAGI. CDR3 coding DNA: TGTGCCAGCAGCATTGGGACAACAGAAGCAGGCGAGCAGTACTTC. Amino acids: CASSIGTTEAGEQYF.

The CDR3 loop reads CASSSQGIAFF. The CDR3 nucleotides read TGTGCCAGCAGCTCCCAGGGGATTGCTTTCTTT. The V gene is TRBV27, the J gene TRBJ1-1, with a possible D match to TRBD1 (6 bases). Trimming removed 6 bases at V and 11 bases at J, with 13 bases between. Germline CDR1 reads MNHEY; CDR2 reads SMNVEV (reference sequence). The CDR3 is 11 residues long.

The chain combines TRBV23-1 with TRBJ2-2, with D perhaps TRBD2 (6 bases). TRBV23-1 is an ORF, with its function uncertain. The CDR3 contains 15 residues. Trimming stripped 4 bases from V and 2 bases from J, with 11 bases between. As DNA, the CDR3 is TGCGCCAGCAGTCCAGACACTAGCAACACCGGGGAGCTGTTTTTT. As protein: CASSPDTSNTGELFF.

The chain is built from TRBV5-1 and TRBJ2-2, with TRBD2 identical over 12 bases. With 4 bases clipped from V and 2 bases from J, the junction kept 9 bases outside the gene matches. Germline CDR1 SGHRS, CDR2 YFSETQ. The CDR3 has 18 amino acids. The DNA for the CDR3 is TGCGCCAGCAGCCCACTAGCGGGGGGCAGACTAAACACCGGGGAGCTGTTTTTT. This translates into CASSPLAGGRLNTGELFF.

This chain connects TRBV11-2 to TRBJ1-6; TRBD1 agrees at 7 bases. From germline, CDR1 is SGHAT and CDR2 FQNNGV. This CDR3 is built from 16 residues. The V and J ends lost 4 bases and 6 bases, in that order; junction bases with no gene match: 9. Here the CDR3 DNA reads TGTGCCAGCAGCTCCCCCCGGGACAGATTTAATTCACCCCTCCACTTT. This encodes CASSSPRDRFNSPLHF.

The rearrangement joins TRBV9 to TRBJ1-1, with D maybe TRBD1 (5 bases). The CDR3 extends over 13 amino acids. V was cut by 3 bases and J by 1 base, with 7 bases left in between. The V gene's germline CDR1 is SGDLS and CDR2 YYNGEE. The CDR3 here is CASSDRRNTEAFF. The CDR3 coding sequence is TGTGCCAGCAGCGACAGGCGGAACACTGAAGCTTTCTTT.

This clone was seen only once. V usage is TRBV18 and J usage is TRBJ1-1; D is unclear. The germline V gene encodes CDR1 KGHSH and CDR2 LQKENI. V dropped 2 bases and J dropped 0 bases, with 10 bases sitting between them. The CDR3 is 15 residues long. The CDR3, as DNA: TGTGCCAGCTCACCATCGAAACAAATGAACACTGAAGCTTTCTTT. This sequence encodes CASSPSKQMNTEAFF. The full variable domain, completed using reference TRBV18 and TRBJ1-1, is NAGVMQNPRHLVRRRGQEARLRCSPMKGHSHVYWYRQLPEEGLKFMVYLQKENIIDESGMPKERFSAEFPKEGPSILRIQQVVRGDSAAYFCASSPSKQMNTEAFFGQGTRLTVV.

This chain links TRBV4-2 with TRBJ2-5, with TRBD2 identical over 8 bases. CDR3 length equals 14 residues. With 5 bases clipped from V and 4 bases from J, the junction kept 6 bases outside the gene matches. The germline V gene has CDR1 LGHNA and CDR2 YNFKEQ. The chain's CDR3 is CASSAPSGRETQYF. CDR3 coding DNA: TGTGCCAGCAGCGCACCTAGCGGGCGAGAGACCCAGTACTTC.

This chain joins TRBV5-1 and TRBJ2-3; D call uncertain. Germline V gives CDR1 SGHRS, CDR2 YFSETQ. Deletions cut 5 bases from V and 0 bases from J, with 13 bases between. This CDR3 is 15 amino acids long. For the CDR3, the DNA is TGCGCCAGCAGTTACGGAGATATTAGCACAGATACGCAGTATTTT. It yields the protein CASSYGDISTDTQYF.

The chain's CDR3 is CASRAGLLSYTF. CDR3 coding DNA: TGTGCCAGCAGGGCAGGGCTCTTGAGCTACACCTTC. This chain joins TRBV27 and TRBJ1-2; TRBD1 might be the D (5 bases). V was trimmed by 6 bases and J by 9 bases, leaving 14 bases between them. The CDR3 runs 12 residues. The V gene's germline CDR1 is MNHEY and CDR2 SMNVEV (reference sequence).